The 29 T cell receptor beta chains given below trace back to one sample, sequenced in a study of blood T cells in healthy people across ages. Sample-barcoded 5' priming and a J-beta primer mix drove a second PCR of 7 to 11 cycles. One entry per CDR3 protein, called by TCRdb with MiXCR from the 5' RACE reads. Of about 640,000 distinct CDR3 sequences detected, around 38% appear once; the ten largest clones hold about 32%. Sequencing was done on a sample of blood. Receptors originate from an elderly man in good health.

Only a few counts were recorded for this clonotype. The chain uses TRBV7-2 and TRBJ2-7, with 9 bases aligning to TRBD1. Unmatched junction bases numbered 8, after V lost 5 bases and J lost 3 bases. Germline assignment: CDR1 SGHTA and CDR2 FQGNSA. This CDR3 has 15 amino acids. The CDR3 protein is CASSRTAGQGYEQYF. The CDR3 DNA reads TGTGCCAGCAGCCGCACGGCGGGACAGGGCTACGAGCAGTACTTC.

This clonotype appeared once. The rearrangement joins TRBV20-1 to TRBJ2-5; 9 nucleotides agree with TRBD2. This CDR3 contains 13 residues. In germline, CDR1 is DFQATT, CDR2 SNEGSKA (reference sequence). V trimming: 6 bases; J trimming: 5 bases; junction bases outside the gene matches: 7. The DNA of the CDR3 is TGCAGTGCCGTAGCGGGAGCATTGGAGACCCAGTACTTC. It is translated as CSAVAGALETQYF.

CDR3 sequence: CASSPNPGLAAYNEQFF. CDR3 nucleotides: TGCGCCAGCAGCCCTAATCCGGGACTAGCGGCATACAATGAGCAGTTCTTC. This sequence joins TRBV5-1 and TRBJ2-1; TRBD2 matches at 11 bases. This CDR3 contains 17 residues. The junction had 10 bases not matched to a gene; V was cut back by 4 bases and J by 4 bases. Germline values: CDR1 SGHRS, CDR2 YFSETQ.

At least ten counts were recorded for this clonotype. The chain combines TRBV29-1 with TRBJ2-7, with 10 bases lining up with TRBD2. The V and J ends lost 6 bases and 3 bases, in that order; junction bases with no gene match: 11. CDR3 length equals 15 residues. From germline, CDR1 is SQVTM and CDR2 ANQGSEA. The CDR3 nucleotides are TGCAGCGTCCTAAAGCTAGCGGGAGTCTTCTACGAGCAGTACTTC. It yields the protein CSVLKLAGVFYEQYF.

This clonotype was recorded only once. CDR3 region: CSVDTGNTGDYGYTF. As DNA, the CDR3 is TGCAGCGTTGACACAGGGAACACCGGGGACTATGGCTACACCTTC. The chain is built from TRBV29-1 and TRBJ1-2, with a weak D call TRBD1 (6 bases). Germline values: CDR1 SQVTM, CDR2 ANQGSEA. Trimming took 3 bases from V and 3 from J, leaving 17 bases between them. The CDR3 spans 15 residues.

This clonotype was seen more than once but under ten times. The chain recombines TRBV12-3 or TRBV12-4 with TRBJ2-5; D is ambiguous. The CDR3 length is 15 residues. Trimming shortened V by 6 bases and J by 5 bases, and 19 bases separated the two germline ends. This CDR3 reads CASSYPGRERETQYF. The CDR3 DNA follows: TGTGCCAGCAGCTACCCGGGCCGAGAACGGGAGACCCAGTACTTC.

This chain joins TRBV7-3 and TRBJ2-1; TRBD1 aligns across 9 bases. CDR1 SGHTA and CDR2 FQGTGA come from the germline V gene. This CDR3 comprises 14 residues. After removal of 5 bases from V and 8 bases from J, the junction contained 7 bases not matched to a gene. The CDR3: CASSPGTGIDEQFF. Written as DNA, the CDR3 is TGTGCCAGCAGCCCCGGGACAGGGATCGATGAGCAGTTCTTC.

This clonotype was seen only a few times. CDR3 bases: TGCGCCAGCAGCCAAGATCTCAGGGAACCCCAGCATTTT. Its translation is CASSQDLREPQHF. This chain uses TRBV4-3 with TRBJ1-5; possible D gene TRBD1, 5 bases. V lost 0 bases, J lost 10 bases, and 10 bases lay in between. The germline V gene encodes CDR1 LGHNA and CDR2 YSLEER. The CDR3 has 13 amino acids.

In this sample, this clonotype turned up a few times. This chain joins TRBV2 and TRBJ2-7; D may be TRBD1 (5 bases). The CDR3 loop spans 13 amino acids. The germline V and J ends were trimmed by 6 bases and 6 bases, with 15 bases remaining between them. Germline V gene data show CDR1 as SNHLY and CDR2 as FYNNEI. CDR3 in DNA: TGTGCCAGCAGAGATAATCAGGGTACCGAGCAGTACTTC. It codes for CASRDNQGTEQYF.

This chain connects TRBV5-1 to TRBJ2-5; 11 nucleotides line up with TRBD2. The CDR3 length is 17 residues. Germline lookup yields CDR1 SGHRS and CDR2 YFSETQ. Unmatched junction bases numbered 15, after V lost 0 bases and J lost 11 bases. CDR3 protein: CASSLVPLAGGDNEQYF. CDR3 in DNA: TGCGCCAGCAGCTTGGTACCGTTAGCGGGAGGGGACAATGAGCAGTACTTC.

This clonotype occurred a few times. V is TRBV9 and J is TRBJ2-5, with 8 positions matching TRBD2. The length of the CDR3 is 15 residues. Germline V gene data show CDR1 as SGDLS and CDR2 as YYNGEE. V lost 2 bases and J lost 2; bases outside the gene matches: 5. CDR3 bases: TGTGCCAGCAGCGTCCAGGGGACTAGTCAAGAGACCCAGTACTTC. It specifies CASSVQGTSQETQYF.

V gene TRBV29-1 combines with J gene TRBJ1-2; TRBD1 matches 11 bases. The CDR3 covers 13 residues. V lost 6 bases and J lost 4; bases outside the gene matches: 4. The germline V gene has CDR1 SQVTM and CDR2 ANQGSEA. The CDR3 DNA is TGCAGCGTCCGGGACAGGGGGAGCTATGGCTACACCTTC. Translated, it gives CSVRDRGSYGYTF.

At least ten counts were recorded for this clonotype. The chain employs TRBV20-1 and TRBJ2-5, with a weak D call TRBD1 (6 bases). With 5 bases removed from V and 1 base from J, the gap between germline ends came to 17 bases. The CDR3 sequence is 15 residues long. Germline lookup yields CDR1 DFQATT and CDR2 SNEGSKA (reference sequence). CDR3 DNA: TGCAGTGCTCAATCCGGGACAAACATCCAAGAGACCCAGTACTTC. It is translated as CSAQSGTNIQETQYF.

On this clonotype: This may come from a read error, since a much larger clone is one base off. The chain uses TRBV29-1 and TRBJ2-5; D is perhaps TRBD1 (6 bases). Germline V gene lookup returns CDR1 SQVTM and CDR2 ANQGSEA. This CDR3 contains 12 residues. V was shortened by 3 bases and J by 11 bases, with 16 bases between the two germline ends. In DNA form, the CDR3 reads TGCAGCGTTGAGGGGGCAGGCAATGAGCAGTACTTC. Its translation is CSVEGAGNEQYF.

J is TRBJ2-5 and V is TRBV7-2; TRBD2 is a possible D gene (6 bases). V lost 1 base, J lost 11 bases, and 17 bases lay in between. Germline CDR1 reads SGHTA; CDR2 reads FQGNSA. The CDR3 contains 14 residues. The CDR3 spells CASSLGGGSGRQYF. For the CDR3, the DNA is TGTGCCAGCAGCTTAGGGGGCGGGTCGGGGAGGCAGTACTTC.

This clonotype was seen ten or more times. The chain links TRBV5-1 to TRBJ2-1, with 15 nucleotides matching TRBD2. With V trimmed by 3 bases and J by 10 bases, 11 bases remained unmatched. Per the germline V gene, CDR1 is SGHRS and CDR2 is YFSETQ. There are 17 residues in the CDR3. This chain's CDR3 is CASSSGLAGGPNNEQFF. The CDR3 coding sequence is TGCGCCAGCAGCTCTGGACTAGCGGGAGGGCCGAATAACGAGCAGTTCTTC.

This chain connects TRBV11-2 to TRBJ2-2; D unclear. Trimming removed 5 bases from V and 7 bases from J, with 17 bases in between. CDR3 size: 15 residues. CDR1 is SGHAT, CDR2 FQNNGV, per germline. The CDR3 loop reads CASSPVRAGSGELFF. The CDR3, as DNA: TGTGCCAGCAGCCCCGTTCGGGCCGGAAGCGGGGAGCTGTTTTTT.

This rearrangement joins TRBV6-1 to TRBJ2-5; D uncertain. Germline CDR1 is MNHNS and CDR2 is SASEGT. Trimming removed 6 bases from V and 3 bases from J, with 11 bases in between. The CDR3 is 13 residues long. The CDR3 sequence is CASRERTKETQYF. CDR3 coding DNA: TGTGCCAGCAGGGAACGGACCAAAGAGACCCAGTACTTC.

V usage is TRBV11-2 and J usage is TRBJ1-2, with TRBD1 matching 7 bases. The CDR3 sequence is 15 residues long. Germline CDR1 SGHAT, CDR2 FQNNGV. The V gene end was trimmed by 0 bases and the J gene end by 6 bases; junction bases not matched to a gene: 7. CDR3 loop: CASSLEGDSVDGYTF. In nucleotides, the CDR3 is TGTGCCAGCAGCTTAGAAGGGGACAGTGTAGATGGCTACACCTTC.

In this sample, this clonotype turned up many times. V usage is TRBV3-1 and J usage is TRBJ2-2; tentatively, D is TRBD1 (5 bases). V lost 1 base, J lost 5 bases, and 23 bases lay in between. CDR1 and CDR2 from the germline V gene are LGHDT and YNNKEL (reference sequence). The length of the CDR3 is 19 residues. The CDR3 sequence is CASSQGMWDYGAPTGELFF. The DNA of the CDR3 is TGTGCCAGCAGCCAAGGGATGTGGGATTATGGGGCGCCAACCGGGGAGCTGTTTTTT. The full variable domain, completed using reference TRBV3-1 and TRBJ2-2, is DTAVSQTPKYLVTQMGNDKSIKCEQNLGHDTMYWYKQDSKKFLKIMFSYNNKELIINETVPNRFSPKSPDKAHLNLHINSLELGDSAVYFCASSQGMWDYGAPTGELFFGEGSRLTVL.

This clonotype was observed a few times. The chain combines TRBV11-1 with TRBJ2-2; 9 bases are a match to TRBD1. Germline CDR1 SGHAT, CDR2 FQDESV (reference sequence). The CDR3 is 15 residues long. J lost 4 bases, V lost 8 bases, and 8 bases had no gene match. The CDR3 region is CASGGQGRGTGELFF. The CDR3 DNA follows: TGTGCCAGCGGGGGACAGGGCCGAGGCACCGGGGAGCTGTTTTTT.

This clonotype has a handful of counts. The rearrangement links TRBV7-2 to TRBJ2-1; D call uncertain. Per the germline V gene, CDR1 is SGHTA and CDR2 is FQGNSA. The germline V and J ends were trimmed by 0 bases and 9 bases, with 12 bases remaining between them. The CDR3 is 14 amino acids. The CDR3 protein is CASSLATGRSEQFF. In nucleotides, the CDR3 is TGTGCCAGCAGCTTAGCGACCGGTAGGAGTGAGCAGTTCTTC.

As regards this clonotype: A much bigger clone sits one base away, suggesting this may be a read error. In DNA form, the CDR3 reads TGTGCCGGCAGTTTGGTGGGGACCTACGAGCAGTACTTC. Protein sequence: CAGSLVGTYEQYF. The chain combines TRBV27 with TRBJ2-7; D call uncertain. Germline V gene lookup returns CDR1 MNHEY and CDR2 SMNVEV (reference sequence). The CDR3 covers 13 residues.

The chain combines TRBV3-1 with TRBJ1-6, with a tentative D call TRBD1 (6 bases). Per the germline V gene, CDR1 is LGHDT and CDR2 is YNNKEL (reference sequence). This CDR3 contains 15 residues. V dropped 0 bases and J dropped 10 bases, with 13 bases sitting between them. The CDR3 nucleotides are TGTGCCAGCAGCCAAGATGGACAGTTGGGGTCACCCCTCCACTTT. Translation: CASSQDGQLGSPLHF. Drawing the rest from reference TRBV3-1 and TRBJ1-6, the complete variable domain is DTAVSQTPKYLVTQMGNDKSIKCEQNLGHDTMYWYKQDSKKFLKIMFSYNNKELIINETVPNRFSPKSPDKAHLNLHINSLELGDSAVYFCASSQDGQLGSPLHFGNGTRLTVT.

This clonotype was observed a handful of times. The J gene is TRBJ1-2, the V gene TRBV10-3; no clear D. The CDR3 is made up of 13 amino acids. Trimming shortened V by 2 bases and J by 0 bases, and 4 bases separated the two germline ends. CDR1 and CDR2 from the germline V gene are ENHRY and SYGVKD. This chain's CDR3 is CAISEGANYGYTF. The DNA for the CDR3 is TGTGCCATCAGTGAGGGTGCTAACTATGGCTACACCTTC.

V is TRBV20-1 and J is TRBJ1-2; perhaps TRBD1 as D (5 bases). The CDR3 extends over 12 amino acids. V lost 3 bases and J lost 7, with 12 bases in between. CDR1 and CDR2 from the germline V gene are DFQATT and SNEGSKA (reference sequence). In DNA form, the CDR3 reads TGCAGTGCTAGTGCAGGGAAAGTTGGCTACACCTTC. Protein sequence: CSASAGKVGYTF.

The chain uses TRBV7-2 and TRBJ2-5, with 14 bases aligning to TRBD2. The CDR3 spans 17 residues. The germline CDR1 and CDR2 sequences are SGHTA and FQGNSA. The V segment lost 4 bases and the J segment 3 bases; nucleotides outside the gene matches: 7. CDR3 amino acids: CASSYQGLAGVEETQYF. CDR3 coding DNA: TGTGCCAGCAGCTATCAGGGACTAGCGGGAGTCGAAGAGACCCAGTACTTC. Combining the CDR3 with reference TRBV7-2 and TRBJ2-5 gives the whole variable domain GAGVSQSPSNKVTEKGKDVELRCDPISGHTALYWYRQSLGQGLEFLIYFQGNSAPDKSGLPSDRFSAERTGGSVSTLTIQRTQQEDSAVYLCASSYQGLAGVEETQYFGPGTRLLVL.

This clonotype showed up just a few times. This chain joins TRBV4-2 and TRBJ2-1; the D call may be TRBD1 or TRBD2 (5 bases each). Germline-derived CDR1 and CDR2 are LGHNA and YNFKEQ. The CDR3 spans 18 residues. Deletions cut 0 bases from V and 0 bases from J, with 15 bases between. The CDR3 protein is CASSQDPGADRSYNEQFF. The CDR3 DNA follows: TGTGCCAGCAGCCAAGATCCCGGGGCCGATCGCTCCTACAATGAGCAGTTCTTC.

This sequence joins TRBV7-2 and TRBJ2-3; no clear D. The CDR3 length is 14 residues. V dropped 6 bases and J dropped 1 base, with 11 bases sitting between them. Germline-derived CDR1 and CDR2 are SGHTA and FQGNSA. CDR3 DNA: TGTGCCAGCAGTCCGTCCTGGGGCACAGATACGCAGTATTTT. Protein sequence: CASSPSWGTDTQYF. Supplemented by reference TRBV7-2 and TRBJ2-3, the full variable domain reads GAGVSQSPSNKVTEKGKDVELRCDPISGHTALYWYRQSLGQGLEFLIYFQGNSAPDKSGLPSDRFSAERTGGSVSTLTIQRTQQEDSAVYLCASSPSWGTDTQYFGPGTRLTVL.